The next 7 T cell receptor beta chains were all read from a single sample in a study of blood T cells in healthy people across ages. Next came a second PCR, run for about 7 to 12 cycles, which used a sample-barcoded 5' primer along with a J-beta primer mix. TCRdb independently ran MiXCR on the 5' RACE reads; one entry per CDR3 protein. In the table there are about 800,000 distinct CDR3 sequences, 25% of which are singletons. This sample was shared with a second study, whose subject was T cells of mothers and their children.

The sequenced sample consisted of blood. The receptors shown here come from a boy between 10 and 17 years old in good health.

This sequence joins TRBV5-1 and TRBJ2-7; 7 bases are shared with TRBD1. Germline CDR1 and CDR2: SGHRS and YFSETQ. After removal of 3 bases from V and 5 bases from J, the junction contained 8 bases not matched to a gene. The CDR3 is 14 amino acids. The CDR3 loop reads CASSWLTGDHEQYF. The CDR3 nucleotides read TGCGCCAGCAGCTGGCTTACAGGGGACCACGAGCAGTACTTC.

CDR3 in amino acids: CASSFQAGSVANEQFF. The CDR3 bases are TGTGCCAGCAGCTTCCAAGCGGGAAGCGTCGCGAATGAGCAGTTCTTC. The rearrangement links TRBV7-2 to TRBJ2-5; 7 bases map to TRBD2. The better agreement between TRBJ2-1 and the DNA end casts doubt on the J call. Germline-derived CDR1 and CDR2 are SGHTA and FQGNSA. This CDR3 is built from 16 residues.

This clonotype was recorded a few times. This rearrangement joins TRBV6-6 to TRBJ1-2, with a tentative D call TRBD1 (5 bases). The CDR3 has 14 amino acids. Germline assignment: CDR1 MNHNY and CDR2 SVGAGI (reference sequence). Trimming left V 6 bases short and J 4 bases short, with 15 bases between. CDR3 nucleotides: TGTGCCAGCAGGCTACGAACAGGACCCTATGGCTACACCTTC. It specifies CASRLRTGPYGYTF.

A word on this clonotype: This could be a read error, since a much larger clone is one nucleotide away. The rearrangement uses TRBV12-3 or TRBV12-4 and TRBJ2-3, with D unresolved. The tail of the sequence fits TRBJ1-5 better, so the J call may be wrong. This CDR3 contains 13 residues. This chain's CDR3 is CASSLDSRYTQHF. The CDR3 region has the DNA TGTGCCAGCAGTTTAGACTCTCGTTATACGCAGCATTTT.

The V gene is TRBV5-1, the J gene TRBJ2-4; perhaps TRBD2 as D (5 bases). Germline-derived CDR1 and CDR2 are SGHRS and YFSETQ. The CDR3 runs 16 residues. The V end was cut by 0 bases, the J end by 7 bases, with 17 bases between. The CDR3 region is CASSLALGLEDNIQYF. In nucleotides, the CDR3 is TGCGCCAGCAGCTTGGCATTGGGTTTGGAGGACAACATTCAGTACTTC.

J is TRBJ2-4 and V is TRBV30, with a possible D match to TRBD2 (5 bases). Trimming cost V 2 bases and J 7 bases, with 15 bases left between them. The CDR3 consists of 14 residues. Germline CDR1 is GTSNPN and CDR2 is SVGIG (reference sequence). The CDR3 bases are TGTGCCTGGAGTTCCGAGGGTGTAGTGAACATTCAGTACTTC. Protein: CAWSSEGVVNIQYF.

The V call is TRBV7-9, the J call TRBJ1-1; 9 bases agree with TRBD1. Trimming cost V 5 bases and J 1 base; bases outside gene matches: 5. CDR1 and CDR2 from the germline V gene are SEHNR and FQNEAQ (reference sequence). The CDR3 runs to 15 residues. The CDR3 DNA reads TGTGCCAGCAGCCACCGGGACAGGGAGAACACTGAAGCTTTCTTT. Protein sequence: CASSHRDRENTEAFF.